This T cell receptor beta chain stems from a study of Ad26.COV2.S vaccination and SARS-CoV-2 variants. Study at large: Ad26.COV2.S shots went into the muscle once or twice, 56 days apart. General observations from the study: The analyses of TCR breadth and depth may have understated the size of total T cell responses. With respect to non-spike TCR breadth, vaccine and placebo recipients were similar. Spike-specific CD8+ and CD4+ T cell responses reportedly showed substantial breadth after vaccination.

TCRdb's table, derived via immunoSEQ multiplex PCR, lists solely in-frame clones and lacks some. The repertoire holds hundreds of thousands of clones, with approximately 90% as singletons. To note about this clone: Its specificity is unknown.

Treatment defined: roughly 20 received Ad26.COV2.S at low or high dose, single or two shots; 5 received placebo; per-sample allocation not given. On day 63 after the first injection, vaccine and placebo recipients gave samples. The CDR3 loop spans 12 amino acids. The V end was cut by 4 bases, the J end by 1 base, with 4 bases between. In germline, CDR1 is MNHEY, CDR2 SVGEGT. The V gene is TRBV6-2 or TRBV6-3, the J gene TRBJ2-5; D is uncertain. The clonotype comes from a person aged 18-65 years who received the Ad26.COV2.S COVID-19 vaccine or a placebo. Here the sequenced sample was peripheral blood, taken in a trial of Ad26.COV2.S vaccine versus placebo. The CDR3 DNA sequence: TGTGCCAGCAGTTGGAGCCAAGAGACCCAGTACTTC. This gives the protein CASSWSQETQYF.